This T cell receptor beta chain is from a study of immune evolution from preneoplasia to lung adenocarcinoma. Study outcomes and limitations: KRAS-mutant nodules had the highest T cell clonality. Later-stage lesions appeared to have more T cells, more diversity, less clonality.

Germline V gene data show CDR1 as SGHAT and CDR2 as FQNNGV. The CDR3 sequence is 16 residues long. Trimming took 4 bases from V and 0 from J, leaving 13 bases between them. A word on this clone: Antigen specificity is unknown.

Data came from immunoSEQ multiplex PCR; TCRdb stores just in-frame clones and leaves some out. The table has some 14,000 clones, roughly 78% seen once. This rearrangement joins TRBV11-2 to TRBJ1-5; D remains ambiguous. Sequencing was carried out using FFPE minimally invasive lung adenocarcinoma tissue. The clonotype comes from a person aged 65 to 85 with lung adenocarcinoma. CDR3: CASSSAGSDSNQPQHF. CDR3 sequence (DNA): TGTGCCAGCAGCTCCGCCGGGTCCGATAGCAATCAGCCCCAGCATTTT.